This is a list of T cell receptor beta chains from one sample in a study of CD8+ T cells in alopecia areata. The table came from immunoSEQ multiplex PCR; TCRdb's copy has only in-frame clones and leaves some out. The table records approximately 180,000 clones, about 53% of them present only once. The input for sequencing was CD8+ T cells sorted from blood, taken at week 24, from a patient treated with tofacitinib. These receptors all stem from a human donor with alopecia areata. Both conserved end residues are part of each CDR3. The D gene is left open where the match is weak. Not every row has a clone size; where given, it reads once, few, many or a size class.

V gene	J gene	CDR3 length	clone size	D gene	CDR3 protein	CDR3 DNA
TRBV4-1	TRBJ1-1	14	NA	NA	CASSQDLGAPEAFF	TGCGCCAGCAGCCAAGATTTGGGGGCCCCTGAAGCTTTCTTT
TRBV9	TRBJ1-4	15	NA	TRBD1	CASSAGQGSNEKLFF	TGTGCCAGCAGCGCGGGACAGGGAAGTAATGAAAAACTGTTTTTT
TRBV7-9	TRBJ2-3	13	NA	NA	CASKWGPQDTQYF	TGTGCCAGCAAGTGGGGGCCTCAGGATACGCAGTATTTT
TRBV11-3	TRBJ1-1	15	NA	TRBD1	CASSPRQGMNTEAFF	TGTGCCAGCAGCCCTCGACAGGGCATGAACACTGAAGCTTTCTTT
TRBV27	TRBJ1-1	13	few	TRBD1	CASRTTGGTEAFF	TGTGCCAGCAGAACCACAGGGGGCACTGAAGCTTTCTTT
TRBV7-2	TRBJ2-1	17	NA	NA	CASSEDPQTGTFDEQFF	TGTGCCAGCAGCGAAGACCCGCAGACGGGTACCTTCGATGAGCAGTTCTTC
TRBV30	TRBJ1-1	12	NA	NA	CAWSLLNTEAFF	TGTGCCTGGTCACTGCTAAACACTGAAGCTTTCTTT
TRBV29-1	TRBJ2-1	17	NA	NA	CSVEDPKVPGWDNEQFF	TGCAGCGTTGAAGACCCCAAAGTTCCAGGTTGGGACAATGAGCAGTTCTTC
TRBV10-3	TRBJ1-5	12	few	NA	CAIGGGNQPQHF	TGTGCCATCGGGGGTGGGAATCAGCCCCAGCATTTT
TRBV10-3	TRBJ1-6	14	NA	NA	CAISEGVLVSPLHF	TGTGCCATCAGTGAAGGGGTTCTAGTCTCACCCCTCCACTTT
TRBV7-9	TRBJ2-1	13	few	TRBD2	CASSSLADNEQFF	TGTGCCAGCAGCTCCCTAGCGGATAATGAGCAGTTCTTC
TRBV5-4	TRBJ2-2	15	NA	TRBD1	CASSRGQGGTGELFF	TGTGCCAGCAGTCGGGGACAGGGAGGCACCGGGGAGCTGTTTTTT
TRBV19	TRBJ2-3	16	NA	TRBD1	CASSIWGTERADTQYF	TGTGCCAGTAGTATATGGGGGACAGAGAGAGCAGATACGCAGTATTTT
TRBV9	TRBJ1-2	14	NA	TRBD1	CASSAPGQGYGYTF	TGTGCCAGCAGCGCCCCGGGACAGGGCTATGGCTACACCTTC
TRBV4-3	TRBJ2-7	15	NA	NA	CASSQEGDGTYEQYF	TGCGCCAGCAGCCAAGAAGGGGACGGAACCTACGAGCAGTACTTC
TRBV29-1	TRBJ1-1	11	NA	NA	CSVLAASEAFF	TGCAGCGTTTTAGCGGCTTCTGAAGCTTTCTTT
TRBV4-1	TRBJ2-3	13	NA	NA	CASSQVRTDTQYF	TGCGCCAGCAGCCAAGTTCGGACAGATACGCAGTATTTT